This passage covers 5 T cell receptor beta chains from one sample sequenced in a study of monozygotic twins with inflammatory bowel disease. Reprocessing the 5' RACE reads, TCRdb reports a single entry for every CDR3 protein and omits DNA. The sample data list roughly 150,000 distinct CDR3 sequences. Sequencing input: blood. The receptors stem from a human donor with ulcerative colitis or Crohn's disease, or a healthy co-twin of an affected twin (not recorded which).

This CDR3 reads CASSLVSANTGELFF. The rearrangement uses TRBV7-8 and TRBJ2-2. Per germline, CDR1 SGHVS and CDR2 FQNEAQ. The CDR3 loop spans 15 amino acids. Full variable domain (rest looked up from reference TRBV7-8 and TRBJ2-2): GAGVSQSPRYKVAKRGQDVALRCDPISGHVSLFWYQQALGQGPEFLTYFQNEAQLDKSGLPSDRFFAERPEGSVSTLKIQRTQQEDSAVYLCASSLVSANTGELFFGEGSRLTVL.

This chain joins TRBV29-1 and TRBJ1-2; TCRdb outputs TRBD1, but without DNA this stays unchecked. This CDR3 is 14 amino acids long. From germline, CDR1 is SQVTM and CDR2 ANQGSEA. CDR3 region: CSVERDRDTYGYTF.

V is TRBV10-3 and J is TRBJ2-7; TCRdb designates TRBD1, a call that cannot be tested without DNA. This CDR3 has 17 residues. CDR1 ENHRY and CDR2 SYGVKD come from the germline V gene. CDR3 in amino acids: CAISESSSGTGYYEQYF.

V and J are TRBV5-1 and TRBJ2-2; TCRdb picks TRBD1, but there is no DNA to check that call. Germline V gene data show CDR1 as SGHRS and CDR2 as YFSETQ. The length of the CDR3 is 17 residues. The CDR3 region is CASSLARQGINTGELFF. The full variable domain, completed using reference TRBV5-1 and TRBJ2-2, is KAGVTQTPRYLIKTRGQQVTLSCSPISGHRSVSWYQQTPGQGLQFLFEYFSETQRNKGNFPGRFSGRQFSNSRSEMNVSTLELGDSALYLCASSLARQGINTGELFFGEGSRLTVL.

This sequence joins TRBV20-1 and TRBJ2-7; no DNA is available, so the TRBD2 call from TCRdb remains unchecked. This CDR3 region has 11 residues. CDR1 and CDR2 (germline): DFQATT, SNEGSKA (reference sequence). The CDR3 is CSARSTSGSIF.